This entry lists 24 T cell receptor beta chains sequenced from one sample in a study of blood T cell repertoires in COVID-19. The repertoire was sequenced with immunoSEQ multiplex PCR; TCRdb's copy has only in-frame clones and lacks some. The sample lists tens of thousands of clones; approximately 93% were seen once. The sample was peripheral blood. The receptors come from a man aged 50 or older with active COVID-19.

CDR3: CASSPWGTGANEQYF. The DNA for the CDR3 is TGTGCCAGTAGTCCTTGGGGGACAGGGGCAAACGAGCAGTACTTC. The chain links TRBV19 to TRBJ2-7; TRBD1 agrees at 10 bases. Germline V gene sequence: CDR1 LNHDA, CDR2 SQIVND (reference sequence). The CDR3 has 15 residues. Trimming took 5 bases from V and 5 from J; bases not matched to a gene: 9.

This clone was observed a few times. The rearrangement joins TRBV7-3 to TRBJ2-5; 8 nucleotides agree with TRBD2. Trimming at V came to 5 bases and at J to 3 bases, leaving 14 bases not matched to a gene. The CDR3 covers 17 residues. Germline lookup yields CDR1 SGHTA and CDR2 FQGTGA. CDR3 amino acids: CASSPSGLAGIEETQYF. CDR3 nucleotides: TGTGCCAGCAGCCCTAGTGGGTTAGCGGGAATTGAAGAGACCCAGTACTTC.

The CDR3 loop reads CASSQGRGNYGYTF. The CDR3 nucleotides read TGTGCCAGCAGCCAAGGTCGGGGTAACTATGGCTACACCTTC. The gene calls are TRBV3-1 (or the pseudogene TRBV3-2) and TRBJ1-2, with D unclear. The V end lost 1 base, the J end lost 1 base, and 7 bases lay between the germline ends. From germline, CDR1 is LGHDT and CDR2 YNNKEL (reference sequence). This CDR3 is 14 amino acids long.

This clone appeared once. The V call is TRBV30, the J call TRBJ2-1, with 8 positions matching TRBD1. Germline CDR1 is GTSNPN and CDR2 is SVGIG (reference sequence). V gave up 3 bases and J gave up 15 bases; unmatched junction bases: 13. The CDR3 length is 13 residues. The CDR3 protein is CAWSRQGRGSRFF. DNA of the CDR3: TGTGCCTGGAGCCGACAGGGGCGGGGTAGTCGGTTCTTC.

The chain has TRBV27 and TRBJ2-7, with a weak D call TRBD1 (5 bases). The CDR3 is 14 amino acids. V was clipped by 2 bases and J by 5 bases, with 13 bases between them. Germline assignment: CDR1 MNHEY and CDR2 SMNVEV (reference sequence). CDR3 amino acids: CASSLGRAANEQYF. In DNA form, the CDR3 reads TGTGCCAGCAGTTTAGGCAGGGCAGCCAACGAGCAGTACTTC.

The chain joins TRBV18 to TRBJ1-2; possible D gene TRBD1, 6 bases. Germline loops: CDR1 KGHSH, CDR2 LQKENI. There are 14 residues in the CDR3. V was cut by 3 bases and J by 4 bases, with 12 bases left in between. This CDR3 reads CASSPEGGGYGYTF. CDR3 nucleotides: TGTGCCAGCTCACCGGAGGGAGGGGGCTATGGCTACACCTTC.

The rearrangement links TRBV27 to TRBJ2-2, with D possibly matching TRBD1 (6 bases). This CDR3 is built from 14 residues. Deletions cut 5 bases from V and 1 base from J, with 8 bases between. The germline V gene encodes CDR1 MNHEY and CDR2 SMNVEV (reference sequence). The CDR3 coding sequence is TGTGCCAGCAGTGTGGGACAGAACACCGGGGAGCTGTTTTTT. It encodes CASSVGQNTGELFF.

This clone was picked up a small number of times. V is TRBV5-4 and J is TRBJ1-1, with 7 nucleotides matching TRBD1. There are 15 residues in the CDR3. Germline loops: CDR1 SGHNT, CDR2 YYREEE (reference sequence). Trimming at V came to 0 bases and at J to 2 bases, leaving 4 bases not matched to a gene. CDR3 nucleotide sequence: TGTGCCAGCAGCTTGGAAACAGGGGTAAACACTGAAGCTTTCTTT. Its translation: CASSLETGVNTEAFF.

The chain employs TRBV6-2 or TRBV6-3 and TRBJ2-2; possibly TRBD2 for D (7 bases). V was cut by 4 bases and J by 3 bases, with 12 bases left in between. Germline V gives CDR1 MNHEY, CDR2 SVGEGT. This CDR3 has 15 residues. For the CDR3, the DNA is TGTGCCAGCAGTTTCCGGGGGGCCGACACCGGGGAGCTGTTTTTT. It codes for CASSFRGADTGELFF.

The chain is built from TRBV7-2 and TRBJ1-3; 7 positions match TRBD1. Germline trimming cut 6 bases from V and 0 bases from J; bases unmatched to any gene: 5. CDR1 SGHTA and CDR2 FQGNSA come from the germline V gene. This CDR3 contains 15 residues. CDR3 protein: CASSNTGVSGNTIYF. In nucleotides, the CDR3 is TGTGCCAGCAGTAATACAGGGGTCTCTGGAAACACCATATATTTT. The full variable domain, completed using reference TRBV7-2 and TRBJ1-3, is GAGVSQSPSNKVTEKGKDVELRCDPISGHTALYWYRQSLGQGLEFLIYFQGNSAPDKSGLPSDRFSAERTGGSVSTLTIQRTQQEDSAVYLCASSNTGVSGNTIYFGEGSWLTVV.

The J gene is TRBJ2-3, the V gene TRBV11-2, with TRBD1 as a possible D gene (6 bases). This CDR3 has 16 residues. Trimming took off 2 bases at V and 8 bases at J, with 20 bases between the two ends. Germline V gives CDR1 SGHAT, CDR2 FQNNGV. The CDR3 sequence is CASSLFRDIAMGTQYF. CDR3 bases: TGTGCCAGCAGCTTATTCAGGGACATAGCGATGGGTACGCAGTATTTT.

This clone has just one count. Written as DNA, the CDR3 is TGTGCCAGTAGTGTATCCGGGACAGGGGATGAAAAACTGTTTTTT. Its translation is CASSVSGTGDEKLFF. The chain links TRBV19 to TRBJ1-4; 10 positions agree with TRBD1. Germline CDR1 and CDR2: LNHDA and SQIVND (reference sequence). The V and J ends lost 5 bases and 6 bases, in that order; junction bases with no gene match: 6. The CDR3 length is 15 residues. Filled out from reference TRBV19 and TRBJ1-4, the complete variable domain reads DGGITQSPKYLFRKEGQNVTLSCEQNLNHDAMYWYRQDPGQGLRLIYYSQIVNDFQKGDIAEGYSVSREKKESFPLTVTSAQKNPTAFYLCASSVSGTGDEKLFFGSGTQLSVL.

This rearrangement joins TRBV7-2 to TRBJ1-1; D not certain. The CDR3 sequence is 14 residues long. CDR1 and CDR2 from the germline V gene are SGHTA and FQGNSA. V was cut by 1 base and J by 1 base, with 7 bases left in between. CDR3 residues: CASSLVVENTEAFF. In DNA, the CDR3 is TGTGCCAGCAGCTTAGTGGTAGAGAACACTGAAGCTTTCTTT.

The V call is TRBV9, the J call TRBJ2-3; tentative D call: TRBD2 (5 bases). Germline lookup yields CDR1 SGDLS and CDR2 YYNGEE. This CDR3 has 15 residues. Trimming removed 0 bases from V and 0 bases from J, with 8 bases in between. The CDR3, as DNA: TGTGCCAGCAGCGTAGAGGGAGTTAGCACAGATACGCAGTATTTT. Residues: CASSVEGVSTDTQYF.

The chain links TRBV13 to TRBJ1-1; 8 bases agree with TRBD1. This CDR3 comprises 15 residues. Trimming took 4 bases from V and 0 from J; bases not matched to a gene: 4. CDR1 and CDR2 from the germline V gene are PRHDT and FYEKMQ (reference sequence). DNA of the CDR3: TGTGCCAGCAGCTCCCCGGGACAGGTGAACACTGAAGCTTTCTTT. Its protein product is CASSSPGQVNTEAFF.

This clone has just one count. J is TRBJ1-5 and V is TRBV4-2, with a tentative D call TRBD1 (5 bases). Looked up from germline, CDR1 is LGHNA and CDR2 is YNFKEQ. The CDR3 length is 16 residues. V was pared by 0 bases and J by 7 bases, with 16 bases between. This chain's CDR3 is CASSQDGAQGRQPQHF. The DNA of the CDR3 is TGTGCCAGCAGCCAAGATGGGGCGCAGGGCAGACAGCCCCAGCATTTT.

The V call is TRBV5-4, the J call TRBJ1-6; D call uncertain. Between the trimmed V and J ends, which lost 0 bases and 0 bases, there was a span of 4 bases. Germline CDR1 SGHNT, CDR2 YYREEE (reference sequence). The CDR3 has 15 residues. The CDR3 sequence is CASSLDSSYNSPLHF. CDR3 DNA sequence: TGTGCCAGCAGCTTGGACAGCTCCTATAATTCACCCCTCCACTTT.

The chain uses TRBV24-1 and TRBJ2-2, with 10 bases lining up with TRBD1. Germline V gives CDR1 KGHDR, CDR2 SFDVKD. Trimming at V came to 3 bases and at J to 3 bases, leaving 3 bases not matched to a gene. CDR3 length: 16 residues. DNA of the CDR3: TGTGCCACCAGTGATCCCGGGACAGGGGACACCGGGGAGCTGTTTTTT. Its translation: CATSDPGTGDTGELFF.

This clone was seen only once. The V gene is TRBV12-5, the J gene TRBJ1-4, with TRBD1 as a possible D gene (6 bases). Between the trimmed V and J ends, which lost 4 bases and 8 bases, there was a span of 20 bases. Per germline, CDR1 LGHNT and CDR2 FRNRAP. CDR3 size: 16 residues. As DNA, the CDR3 is TGTGCTAGTGGTTCCCACCTAACAGGGTTAGGCGAAAAACTGTTTTTT. Protein sequence: CASGSHLTGLGEKLFF.

This sequence joins TRBV6-5 and TRBJ1-2, with D hard to call. The germline V and J ends were trimmed by 0 bases and 0 bases, with 8 bases remaining between them. The V gene's germline CDR1 is MNHEY and CDR2 SVGAGI. The CDR3 extends over 15 amino acids. The CDR3 region is CASSYSYSPNYGYTF. The DNA for the CDR3 is TGTGCCAGCAGTTACTCGTACAGTCCTAACTATGGCTACACCTTC.

The V and J genes are TRBV30 and TRBJ1-1; maybe TRBD1 (6 bases). Trimming shortened V by 7 bases and J by 0 bases, and 15 bases separated the two germline ends. This CDR3 is built from 14 residues. Germline loops: CDR1 GTSNPN, CDR2 SVGIG (reference sequence). Here the CDR3 DNA reads TGTGCCTTTTCCACAGGGCGTATGAACACTGAAGCTTTCTTT. It encodes CAFSTGRMNTEAFF.

The V gene is TRBV15, the J gene TRBJ2-2, with 7 positions matching TRBD2. The germline V gene has CDR1 LNHNV and CDR2 YYDKDF (reference sequence). This CDR3 comprises 18 residues. Trimming removed 0 bases from V and 0 bases from J; junction bases left unmatched: 7. The CDR3 sequence: CATSRDLVGGTNTGELFF. DNA for the CDR3: TGTGCCACCAGCAGAGATCTCGTCGGGGGGACGAACACCGGGGAGCTGTTTTTT.

The sample holds one count of this clone. The J gene is TRBJ2-7, the V gene TRBV10-2; 7 nucleotides match TRBD2. This CDR3 comprises 12 residues. The V segment lost 2 bases and the J segment 12 bases; nucleotides outside the gene matches: 7. In germline, CDR1 is WSHSY, CDR2 SAAADI. The CDR3, as DNA: TGCGCCAGCAGTGAGGCGGGAGCTACCTGGTACTTC. It encodes CASSEAGATWYF.

V gene TRBV4-3 combines with J gene TRBJ2-7, with 11 bases lining up with TRBD1. V shed 5 bases and J 3 bases; nucleotides not matched to a gene: 6. The CDR3 is made up of 15 amino acids. Germline V gene data show CDR1 as LGHNA and CDR2 as YSLEER. The CDR3 nucleotides are TGCGCCAGCAGCACCCGGACAGGGGGCCTCTACGAGCAGTACTTC. Encoded protein: CASSTRTGGLYEQYF.